The next 17 T cell receptor beta chains were all read from a single sample in a study of beta chain features in type 1 diabetes. Every bit of the isolated RNA underwent reverse transcription, so sequencing read expressed TCRB transcripts. Method: immunoSEQ multiplex PCR; TCRdb's copy keeps in-frame clones and lacks some. The sample yields some 240,000 clones, approximately 10% seen once. The sequenced material came from central memory CD4+ T cells from blood. The receptor source for this set is a man between 18 and 29 years old in good health.

This chain connects TRBV29-1 to TRBJ2-7, with D possibly TRBD2 on 6 matching bases. The CDR3 length is 13 residues. V was clipped by 5 bases and J by 2 bases, with 13 bases between them. The V gene's germline CDR1 is SQVTM and CDR2 ANQGSEA. CDR3 region: CSVRMGGAYEQYF. CDR3 DNA: TGCAGCGTTCGCATGGGAGGAGCCTACGAGCAGTACTTC.

The table lists this clone with many counts. V is TRBV25-1 and J is TRBJ2-7; TRBD2 matches at 7 bases. This CDR3 region has 14 residues. The V segment lost 4 bases and the J segment 5 bases; nucleotides outside the gene matches: 8. The germline V gene has CDR1 MGHDK and CDR2 SYGVNS. CDR3 in amino acids: CASSAWTSSNEQYF. The CDR3 DNA follows: TGTGCCAGCAGTGCCTGGACTAGTTCGAACGAGCAGTACTTC.

This clone showed up many times. This sequence joins TRBV4-2 and TRBJ2-7, with D perhaps TRBD2 (5 bases). The CDR3 is 16 residues long. The germline CDR1 and CDR2 sequences are LGHNA and YNFKEQ. V lost 4 bases to trimming and J lost 1 base, with 17 bases between them. The CDR3, as DNA: TGTGCCAGCAGCCGCCTTGGAAGCGGCAGTTCCTACGAGCAGTACTTC. Translated: CASSRLGSGSSYEQYF.

The chain is built from TRBV5-1 and TRBJ1-5; tentative D call: TRBD1 (6 bases). The V gene lost 4 bases and the J gene lost 5 bases, with 16 bases spanning the gap. Germline lookup yields CDR1 SGHRS and CDR2 YFSETQ. The CDR3 runs to 15 residues. CDR3 in amino acids: CASSHTTGTDQPQHF. The CDR3 DNA sequence: TGCGCCAGCAGCCACACTACAGGGACGGATCAGCCCCAGCATTTT.

This clone was recorded a few times. J is TRBJ2-2 and V is TRBV28; TRBD2 agrees at 8 bases. Germline trimming cut 6 bases from V and 5 bases from J; bases unmatched to any gene: 8. Germline V gene lookup returns CDR1 MDHEN and CDR2 SYDVKM. The CDR3 length is 15 residues. CDR3 loop: CASRNSGSRTGELFF. The CDR3 DNA reads as TGTGCCAGCAGAAACAGCGGGAGTCGAACCGGGGAGCTGTTTTTT.

V is TRBV7-2 and J is TRBJ2-1; possibly TRBD1 for D (6 bases). The V gene's germline CDR1 is SGHTA and CDR2 FQGNSA. V dropped 7 bases and J dropped 0 bases, with 13 bases sitting between them. The CDR3 loop spans 15 amino acids. The CDR3 bases are TGTGCCAGCATCAAAACAGGGACCTCCTACAATGAGCAGTTCTTC. Translated: CASIKTGTSYNEQFF. The full variable domain, completed using reference TRBV7-2 and TRBJ2-1, is GAGVSQSPSNKVTEKGKDVELRCDPISGHTALYWYRQSLGQGLEFLIYFQGNSAPDKSGLPSDRFSAERTGGSVSTLTIQRTQQEDSAVYLCASIKTGTSYNEQFFGPGTRLTVL.

This clone appeared a few times. The V call is TRBV11-3, the J call TRBJ2-7, with 9 bases that match TRBD2. Germline V gene sequence: CDR1 SGHNT, CDR2 YENEEA. Losses at the gene ends were 3 bases for V and 4 bases for J; bases not matched to a gene: 4. The CDR3 contains 14 residues. The CDR3 loop is CASSFSGGVYEQYF. CDR3 coding DNA: TGTGCCAGCAGCTTTAGCGGGGGTGTATACGAGCAGTACTTC.

In its sample, this clone was seen many times. This specimen includes other DNA sequences encoding the same CDR3. This chain joins TRBV18 and TRBJ2-7; D remains ambiguous. The length of the CDR3 is 14 residues. The V end was cut by 0 bases, the J end by 2 bases, with 8 bases between. In germline, CDR1 is KGHSH, CDR2 LQKENI. Here the CDR3 reads CASSPPFTTYEQYF. DNA for the CDR3: TGTGCCAGCTCACCACCTTTCACGACCTACGAGCAGTACTTC.

On this clone itself: The same CDR3 arises from other DNA sequences in this sample as well. The chain employs TRBV5-6 and TRBJ2-7, with D unresolved. This CDR3 has 12 residues. Trimming removed 2 bases at V and 3 bases at J, with 6 bases between. Per germline, CDR1 SGHDT and CDR2 YYEEEE. The DNA for the CDR3 is TGTGCCAGCAGCTTAAATGTCTACGAGCAGTACTTC. Its translation is CASSLNVYEQYF.

As for this clone: A much larger clone differs from this one at a single base, so this may be a read error. This specimen includes other DNA sequences encoding the same CDR3. V gene TRBV30 combines with J gene TRBJ2-7; 7 bases align to TRBD2. The CDR3 extends over 15 amino acids. The junction had 11 bases not matched to a gene; V was cut back by 1 base and J by 5 bases. The germline gives CDR1 GTSNPN, CDR2 SVGIG (reference sequence). The CDR3 bases are TGTGCCTGGAGTGGTGGTGGGAGGGCCGGCAACGAGCAGTACTTC. This gives the protein CAWSGGGRAGNEQYF.

The chain carries TRBV12-2 and TRBJ1-1; the table's D call, TRBD1, has no DNA check behind it. TRBV12-2 is marked as a pseudogene. This CDR3 comprises 17 residues. The CDR3 nucleotides read TGTGCAAGTCGCTCCGACCTAGGACAGCCCCTGAACACTGAAGCTTTCTTT. Encoded protein: CASRSDLGQPLNTEAFF.

This clone showed up just a few times. The rearrangement joins TRBV14 to TRBJ2-7, with a possible D match to TRBD2 (5 bases). V was cut by 4 bases and J by 3 bases, with 10 bases left in between. Germline lookup yields CDR1 SGHDN and CDR2 FVKESK. The CDR3 totals 13 residues. CDR3 nucleotide sequence: TGTGCCAGCAGCCCCCCGGGATACTACGAGCAGTACTTC. Translated, it gives CASSPPGYYEQYF. Together with reference TRBV14 and TRBJ2-7, the CDR3 gives the full variable domain: EAGVTQFPSHSVIEKGQTVTLRCDPISGHDNLYWYRRVMGKEIKFLLHFVKESKQDESGMPNNRFLAERTGGTYSTLKVQPAELEDSGVYFCASSPPGYYEQYFGPGTRLTVT.

This clone was picked up a small number of times. The gene calls are TRBV28 and TRBJ2-1; D might be TRBD2 (6 bases). Trimming left V 7 bases short and J 4 bases short, with 11 bases between. This CDR3 is 13 amino acids long. CDR1 and CDR2 from the germline V gene are MDHEN and SYDVKM. The CDR3 DNA sequence: TGTGCCAGCAATGGGACTCCATACAATGAGCAGTTCTTC. This encodes CASNGTPYNEQFF.

This clone was seen a handful of times. The rearrangement uses TRBV7-3 and TRBJ2-3, with D tentatively TRBD1 (6 bases). Germline V CDR1 and CDR2: SGHTA, FQGTGA. Trimming left V 9 bases short and J 1 base short, with 20 bases between. This CDR3 is 16 amino acids long. CDR3 sequence: CASARGHADGTDTQYF. The DNA of the CDR3 is TGTGCCAGTGCTCGGGGACACGCGGACGGCACAGATACGCAGTATTTT.

The chain uses TRBV7-9 and TRBJ2-2, with 9 bases lining up with TRBD2. V gave up 4 bases and J gave up 0 bases; unmatched junction bases: 6. The CDR3 totals 17 residues. From germline, CDR1 is SEHNR and CDR2 FQNEAQ (reference sequence). The CDR3 DNA sequence: TGTGCCAGCAGCTCGATAGCGGGAGCGGCGAACACCGGGGAGCTGTTTTTT. As protein: CASSSIAGAANTGELFF.

The sample holds a few counts of this clone. The chain has TRBV6-1 and TRBJ2-2; tentative D call: TRBD1 (5 bases). The germline V and J ends were trimmed by 6 bases and 3 bases, with 11 bases remaining between them. Per the germline V gene, CDR1 is MNHNS and CDR2 is SASEGT. This CDR3 has 14 residues. Written as DNA, the CDR3 is TGTGCCAGCAGCGACAGAACCTACACCGGGGAGCTGTTTTTT. Amino acid sequence: CASSDRTYTGELFF.

This clone occurred once. The V gene is TRBV5-6, the J gene TRBJ2-1, with D possibly being TRBD1 (6 bases). V dropped 5 bases and J dropped 0 bases, with 12 bases sitting between them. Germline V gene lookup returns CDR1 SGHDT and CDR2 YYEEEE. This CDR3 is 15 amino acids long. DNA for the CDR3: TGTGCCAGCAGAGACAGGTTGAGCTCCTACAATGAGCAGTTCTTC. It translates to CASRDRLSSYNEQFF.